Given below is one T cell receptor beta chain in context. Its specificity is not known. This record comes from a study of T cells in localized non-small cell lung cancer. Assay: immunoSEQ multiplex PCR; the TCRdb copy retains only in-frame clones and omits some. The sample contains more than 1,100 clones, about 41% of which appear only once. V lost 0 bases and J lost 1, with 6 bases in between. Germline CDR1 KGHSH, CDR2 LQKENI. This CDR3 has 15 amino acids. Study findings and constraints: Among the top 100 tumor clones, a median about 59 appeared in adjacent lung. Uninvolved neighboring lung showed the greatest T cell clonality, exceeding tumor.

The chain uses TRBV18 and TRBJ2-2; D unresolved. The receptor's source is a woman aged 40 to 75 with stage II squamous cell lung carcinoma. The specimen was lung tumor tissue, collected before any cancer treatment. The CDR3 is CASSPPSGNTGELFF. The DNA for the CDR3 is TGTGCCAGCTCACCACCATCGGGGAACACCGGGGAGCTGTTTTTT.